These 7 T cell receptor beta chains originate from one sample sequenced in a study of cytomegalovirus exposure and HLA in healthy donors. Researchers ran the PCR with 60 Vbeta and 13 Jbeta primers. Data came from immunoSEQ multiplex PCR; TCRdb stores just in-frame clones and leaves some out. The sample records roughly 180,000 clones, about 68% being singletons. Material for sequencing was PBMCs. The receptors shown here come from a female donor in good health and CMV-seronegative.

V usage is TRBV5-1 and J usage is TRBJ1-1, with TRBD1 as a possible D gene (5 bases). CDR1 is SGHRS, CDR2 YFSETQ, per germline. The V end was cut by 2 bases, the J end by 2 bases, with 7 bases between. The CDR3 consists of 13 residues. The CDR3 loop reads CASSLGANTEAFF. CDR3 sequence (DNA): TGCGCCAGCAGCTTAGGGGCTAACACTGAAGCTTTCTTT.

This chain connects TRBV9 to TRBJ1-2; tentatively, D is TRBD1 (5 bases). From germline, CDR1 is SGDLS and CDR2 YYNGEE. The V gene lost 0 bases and the J gene lost 4 bases, with 10 bases spanning the gap. The length of the CDR3 is 14 residues. The CDR3 DNA follows: TGTGCCAGCAGCGTAGAGCCAGGGATCTATGGCTACACCTTC. Translated: CASSVEPGIYGYTF.

This clone was detected a few times. The J gene is TRBJ1-5, the V gene TRBV19; 10 positions agree with TRBD1. V was clipped by 4 bases and J by 4 bases; unmatched bases: 4. The germline CDR1 and CDR2 sequences are LNHDA and SQIVND (reference sequence). The CDR3 sequence is 15 residues long. The CDR3 DNA reads TGTGCCAGTAGTAGGGACAGGGGAGGAAATCAGCCCCAGCATTTT. It translates to CASSRDRGGNQPQHF.

This chain links TRBV7-3 with TRBJ1-1; tentative D call: TRBD1 (6 bases). Trimming cost V 8 bases and J 1 base, with 14 bases left between them. CDR3 length: 14 residues. Per germline, CDR1 SGHTA and CDR2 FQGTGA. For the CDR3, the DNA is TGTGCCAGCCGAAACGCAGGGGCGAACACTGAAGCTTTCTTT. Its protein is CASRNAGANTEAFF.

V usage is TRBV6-6 and J usage is TRBJ1-3, with D unclear. V was cut by 4 bases and J by 0 bases, with 7 bases left in between. CDR1 and CDR2 (germline): MNHNY, SVGAGI (reference sequence). This CDR3 is built from 14 residues. The CDR3 reads CASSSARSGNTIYF. The CDR3 bases are TGTGCCAGCAGTTCAGCGCGCTCTGGAAACACCATATATTTT.

This chain joins TRBV4-1 and TRBJ2-7; 8 nucleotides line up with TRBD1. V shed 4 bases and J 7 bases; nucleotides not matched to a gene: 12. The CDR3 loop spans 15 amino acids. Per germline, CDR1 MGHRA and CDR2 YSYEKL. The CDR3 reads CASSPGQGEVWEQYF. The CDR3 nucleotides are TGCGCCAGCAGCCCAGGACAGGGTGAAGTCTGGGAGCAGTACTTC.

This clone has more than one count but fewer than ten. The V gene is TRBV7-9, the J gene TRBJ2-1; the match to TRBD1 covers 8 bases. The CDR3 consists of 15 residues. Trimming cost V 5 bases and J 2 bases; bases outside gene matches: 5. The germline V gene has CDR1 SEHNR and CDR2 FQNEAQ (reference sequence). This CDR3 reads CASSHRDRPYNEQFF. The DNA for the CDR3 is TGTGCCAGCAGCCACCGGGACAGGCCCTACAATGAGCAGTTCTTC.